One sample yielded the 28 T cell receptor beta chains listed below, sequenced in a study of T cells after yellow fever vaccination. TCRdb ran MiXCR on the 5' RACE reads and lists one entry per CDR3 protein. The table lists 250,000 to 400,000 distinct CDR3 sequences, 3.5% to 4.5% of them singletons. Here the sequenced sample was PBMCs, taken 15 days after the yellow fever booster vaccination. These receptors originate from a man between 18 and 29 years old who received the YFV17D yellow fever vaccine.

Comments on this clonotype: A much more abundant neighbour one base away suggests this may be a read error. The V call is TRBV19, the J call TRBJ2-1; D remains ambiguous. The CDR3 runs to 12 residues. V lost 6 bases and J lost 6, with 9 bases in between. CDR1 LNHDA and CDR2 SQIVND come from the germline V gene (reference sequence). The CDR3 sequence: CASSRHCNEQFF. CDR3 sequence (DNA): TGTGCCAGTAGCCGCCACTGCAATGAGCAGTTCTTC.

The chain couples TRBV7-9 to TRBJ2-5, with D unclear. This CDR3 contains 13 residues. In germline, CDR1 is SEHNR, CDR2 FQNEAQ (reference sequence). Trimming left V 5 bases short and J 4 bases short, with 11 bases between. The CDR3 loop reads CASSPPNGETQYF. The CDR3, as DNA: TGTGCCAGCAGCCCCCCCAATGGAGAGACCCAGTACTTC.

In this sample, this clonotype turned up many times. The rearrangement uses TRBV4-3 and TRBJ1-5; 8 positions agree with TRBD1. Germline lookup yields CDR1 LGHNA and CDR2 YSLEER. The CDR3 length is 15 residues. V was pared by 0 bases and J by 7 bases, with 5 bases of the junction left unmatched. CDR3 in DNA: TGCGCCAGCAGCCAAGATTGGGGACAGGCGCAGCCCCAGCATTTT. Residues: CASSQDWGQAQPQHF.

This clonotype showed up many times. This chain's CDR3 is CASSQDRGTGGYEQYF. CDR3 nucleotides: TGTGCCAGCAGCCAAGATAGGGGGACAGGGGGCTACGAGCAGTACTTC. The V call is TRBV4-2, the J call TRBJ2-7, with 11 bases that match TRBD1. The CDR3 extends over 16 amino acids. The germline V gene encodes CDR1 LGHNA and CDR2 YNFKEQ. The ends lost 0 bases at V and 3 bases at J; junction bases unmatched: 4.

With regard to this clonotype: This may arise from a read error, as a much more abundant clone is one base away. The chain combines TRBV20-1 with TRBJ1-1; 9 bases align to TRBD1. The CDR3 covers 14 residues. Germline CDR1 and CDR2: DFQATT and SNEGSKA (reference sequence). The CDR3 is CCARVPGQGREAFF. CDR3 sequence (DNA): TGCTGTGCTAGGGTACCGGGACAGGGACGGGAAGCTTTCTTT.

The V call is TRBV6-5, the J call TRBJ2-7; D may correspond to TRBD1 or TRBD2 (5 bases each). V was cut by 3 bases and J by 2 bases, with 11 bases left in between. Germline V CDR1 and CDR2: MNHEY, SVGAGI. The CDR3 is 14 amino acids. CDR3 DNA sequence: TGTGCCAGCAGTTATCAGAGGGGCCCCTACGAGCAGTACTTC. Translating it yields CASSYQRGPYEQYF.

This clonotype appeared a few times. The chain carries TRBV29-1 and TRBJ1-1, with 8 bases identical to TRBD1. The junction had 9 bases not matched to a gene; V was cut back by 7 bases and J by 5 bases. The CDR3 has 13 amino acids. The germline V gene encodes CDR1 SQVTM and CDR2 ANQGSEA. CDR3 bases: TGCAGCGCCGCCGGGACAGGAGGAACTGAAGCTTTCTTT. It translates to CSAAGTGGTEAFF.

This clonotype was found a few times. The chain has TRBV9 and TRBJ1-1; D is possibly TRBD1 (6 bases). Germline lookup yields CDR1 SGDLS and CDR2 YYNGEE. This CDR3 contains 15 residues. V was trimmed by 2 bases and J by 3 bases, leaving 14 bases between them. In DNA, the CDR3 is TGTGCCAGCAGCGTGCAGGGGAACTCCCACACTGAAGCTTTCTTT. It is translated as CASSVQGNSHTEAFF.

This clonotype appeared many times. V and J are TRBV6-5 and TRBJ2-7; D gene uncertain. The length of the CDR3 is 14 residues. The germline V and J ends were trimmed by 6 bases and 5 bases, with 17 bases remaining between them. The germline V gene has CDR1 MNHEY and CDR2 SVGAGI. CDR3 in DNA: TGTGCCAGCAGGAACGCGTATCCCCCGAACGAGCAGTACTTC. As protein: CASRNAYPPNEQYF.

This clonotype has at least ten counts. The chain uses TRBV7-9 and TRBJ1-2; D gene ambiguous. Germline loops: CDR1 SEHNR, CDR2 FQNEAQ (reference sequence). The CDR3 sequence is 14 residues long. Trimming cost V 1 base and J 8 bases, with 14 bases left between them. Here the CDR3 reads CASSLDGVSQGYTF. CDR3 nucleotides: TGTGCCAGCAGCTTAGATGGGGTGTCCCAGGGCTACACCTTC.

This clonotype has ten or more counts. The gene calls are TRBV7-2 and TRBJ2-7; 7 bases map to TRBD2. There are 14 residues in the CDR3. J gave up 6 bases and V 0 bases, and 5 bases lay outside the gene matches. CDR1 and CDR2 (germline): SGHTA, FQGNSA. The DNA for the CDR3 is TGTGCCAGCAGCTTAGCTGGACTAGAGGCCGAGCAGTACTTC. It yields the protein CASSLAGLEAEQYF.

This clonotype has a handful of counts. For the CDR3, the DNA is TGTGCCATCGGATTTCAAGCGGGGGGCCAAGAGACCCAGTACTTC. Its translation: CAIGFQAGGQETQYF. The chain couples TRBV10-3 to TRBJ2-5; 9 bases agree with TRBD2. Germline V gene lookup returns CDR1 ENHRY and CDR2 SYGVKD. The CDR3 extends over 15 amino acids. The trim removed 8 bases at V and 1 base at J, leaving 8 bases unmatched.

The chain uses TRBV9 and TRBJ2-7; 8 nucleotides line up with TRBD2. In germline, CDR1 is SGDLS, CDR2 YYNGEE. CDR3 length: 15 amino acids. V lost 4 bases, J lost 2 bases, and 8 bases stayed unmatched. CDR3 in DNA: TGTGCCAGCAGCCCCCATCGGGAGGGCACCTACGAGCAGTACTTC. Translated, it gives CASSPHREGTYEQYF.

This clonotype was seen a handful of times. The chain's CDR3 is CASSELSGDNSPLHF. In nucleotides, the CDR3 is TGTGCCAGCAGTGAATTATCAGGGGATAATTCACCCCTCCACTTT. The J gene is TRBJ1-6, the V gene TRBV25-1; the D gene is possibly TRBD1 (6 bases). The V and J ends lost 1 base and 5 bases respectively, with 9 bases between them. This CDR3 has 15 residues. Germline lookup yields CDR1 MGHDK and CDR2 SYGVNS.

At least ten counts were recorded for this clonotype. The rearrangement links TRBV20-1 to TRBJ2-3; D gene unclear. V lost 0 bases to trimming and J lost 2 bases, with 12 bases between them. This CDR3 is 15 amino acids long. CDR1 and CDR2 (germline): DFQATT, SNEGSKA (reference sequence). The CDR3 DNA reads TGCAGTGCTAGAGATCCCAGCACATTCACAGATACGCAGTATTTT. Translated: CSARDPSTFTDTQYF.

This clonotype appeared many times. The rearrangement uses TRBV4-3 and TRBJ2-1; D call uncertain. The CDR3 length is 16 residues. Between the trimmed V and J ends, which lost 0 bases and 0 bases, there was a span of 9 bases. Germline V CDR1 and CDR2: LGHNA, YSLEER. The CDR3 DNA reads as TGCGCCAGCAGCCAAGATACCTACAACTCCTACAATGAGCAGTTCTTC. Residues: CASSQDTYNSYNEQFF.

The chain joins TRBV7-2 to TRBJ1-5; TRBD1 matches at 8 bases. This CDR3 has 18 amino acids. The ends lost 0 bases at V and 7 bases at J; junction bases unmatched: 14. From germline, CDR1 is SGHTA and CDR2 FQGNSA. CDR3: CASSLAPYSGQGRQPQHF. CDR3 bases: TGTGCCAGCAGCTTAGCCCCGTACTCAGGACAGGGACGGCAGCCCCAGCATTTT.

The sample holds a few counts of this clonotype. V and J are TRBV2 and TRBJ1-1; 9 bases agree with TRBD1. V lost 8 bases and J lost 1; bases outside the gene matches: 2. Per germline, CDR1 SNHLY and CDR2 FYNNEI. The CDR3 runs 13 residues. The CDR3 region is CASPGQGNTEAFF. In DNA, the CDR3 is TGTGCCAGCCCGGGACAGGGGAACACTGAAGCTTTCTTT. Supplemented by reference TRBV2 and TRBJ1-1, the full variable domain reads EPEVTQTPSHQVTQMGQEVILRCVPISNHLYFYWYRQILGQKVEFLVSFYNNEISEKSEIFDDQFSVERPDGSNFTLKIRSTKLEDSAMYFCASPGQGNTEAFFGQGTRLTVV.

The chain employs TRBV9 and TRBJ2-2, with D tentatively TRBD1 (5 bases). There are 14 residues in the CDR3. Trimming pared 0 bases from V and 6 bases from J, leaving 9 bases between. Germline V gene sequence: CDR1 SGDLS, CDR2 YYNGEE. CDR3 protein: CASSVDSRAGELFF. The CDR3 nucleotides read TGTGCCAGCAGCGTAGATTCCAGGGCCGGGGAGCTGTTTTTT. The whole variable domain, remainder taken from reference TRBV9 and TRBJ2-2, is DSGVTQTPKHLITATGQRVTLRCSPRSGDLSVYWYQQSLDQGLQFLIQYYNGEERAKGNILERFSAQQFPDLHSELNLSSLELGDSALYFCASSVDSRAGELFFGEGSRLTVL.

This sequence joins TRBV11-2 and TRBJ2-5; D perhaps matches TRBD2 (7 bases). The V gene lost 5 bases and the J gene lost 2 bases, with 9 bases spanning the gap. The CDR3 is 13 amino acids. CDR1 is SGHAT and CDR2 is FQNNGV in the germline V gene. CDR3 sequence: CASSRGAQETQYF. The CDR3 nucleotides read TGTGCCAGCAGCCGGGGGGCACAAGAGACCCAGTACTTC.

V is TRBV11-1 and J is TRBJ2-1; 8 nucleotides align to TRBD1. Germline values: CDR1 SGHAT, CDR2 FQDESV (reference sequence). This CDR3 is 16 amino acids long. After removal of 3 bases from V and 8 bases from J, the junction contained 12 bases not matched to a gene. This CDR3 is CASSLRRDVQGDEQFF. DNA for the CDR3: TGTGCCAGCAGCTTGCGGCGGGATGTACAGGGGGATGAGCAGTTCTTC.

This clonotype was recorded at least ten times. The chain has TRBV6-2 or TRBV6-3 and TRBJ2-1; the D gene is possibly TRBD1 (6 bases). Germline V gene lookup returns CDR1 MNHEY and CDR2 SVGEGT. This CDR3 spans 14 amino acids. Between the trimmed V and J ends, which lost 8 bases and 0 bases, there was a span of 11 bases. The chain's CDR3 is CASDTGSSYNEQFF. Here the CDR3 DNA reads TGTGCCAGCGATACAGGGAGCTCCTACAATGAGCAGTTCTTC.

This clonotype was recorded a few times. The chain couples TRBV6-5 to TRBJ2-1; TRBD1 might be the D (5 bases). Trimming left V 10 bases short and J 9 bases short, with 19 bases between. CDR1 is MNHEY, CDR2 SVGAGI, per germline. This CDR3 has 13 amino acids. The CDR3 is CATIRGGAGEQFF. CDR3 sequence (DNA): TGTGCCACTATTCGCGGTGGGGCCGGTGAGCAGTTCTTC.

The rearrangement links TRBV6-1 to TRBJ1-2; 7 bases align to TRBD1. With V trimmed by 0 bases and J by 2 bases, 3 bases remained unmatched. Germline loops: CDR1 MNHNS, CDR2 SASEGT. This CDR3 region has 15 residues. The CDR3 sequence: CASSEARTGNYGYTF. The CDR3 region has the DNA TGTGCCAGCAGTGAAGCCCGGACAGGCAACTATGGCTACACCTTC.

This clonotype was recorded at least ten times. CDR3 loop: CSARDRGLAGAPNEQFF. In nucleotides, the CDR3 is TGCAGTGCTAGAGATAGGGGACTAGCGGGGGCCCCCAATGAGCAGTTCTTC. The V gene is TRBV20-1, the J gene TRBJ2-1; 14 bases are a match to TRBD2. The CDR3 length is 17 residues. Germline values: CDR1 DFQATT, CDR2 SNEGSKA (reference sequence). The V segment lost 0 bases and the J segment 6 bases; nucleotides outside the gene matches: 7.

This clonotype was observed a handful of times. The chain has TRBV12-3 or TRBV12-4 and TRBJ1-1; D not resolved. Between the trimmed V and J ends, which lost 5 bases and 7 bases, there was a span of 8 bases. This CDR3 is 11 amino acids long. DNA of the CDR3: TGTGCCAGCAGTCACGGATATGAAGCTTTCTTT. This translates into CASSHGYEAFF.

Many counts were recorded for this clonotype. J is TRBJ1-5 and V is TRBV20-1; D perhaps matches TRBD1 (6 bases). This CDR3 is built from 14 residues. The V and J ends lost 5 bases and 2 bases respectively, with 13 bases between them. Germline V lookup: CDR1 DFQATT, CDR2 SNEGSKA (reference sequence). CDR3: CSALTGYGNQPQHF. In DNA form, the CDR3 reads TGCAGTGCTTTAACAGGGTACGGCAATCAGCCCCAGCATTTT.

This clonotype was found many times. CDR3 residues: CARQGTHYEQYV. The CDR3 DNA is TGTGCCAGACAGGGGACCCACTACGAGCAGTACGTC. The chain uses TRBV2 and TRBJ2-7, with TRBD1 matching 7 bases. Germline CDR1 SNHLY, CDR2 FYNNEI. The junction had 5 bases not matched to a gene; V was cut back by 9 bases and J by 3 bases. The CDR3 contains 12 residues.